This T cell receptor beta chain derives from a study of cytomegalovirus exposure and HLA in healthy donors. CDR1 is SEHNR and CDR2 is FQNEAQ in the germline V gene (reference sequence). The length of the CDR3 is 18 residues. A multiplex PCR was run with 60 Vbeta primers and 13 Jbeta primers. TCRdb's copy holds only in-frame clones and misses some; the assay was immunoSEQ multiplex PCR. The data hold around 95,000 clones, with 65% to 80% observed a single time. Remarks on this clone: The junction and the germline gene differ at one end; a read error may be behind it.

The sequence was collected from a man aged 25 to 45 in good health and CMV-seropositive. V usage is TRBV7-9 and J usage is TRBJ2-2; 9 positions agree with TRBD1. The specimen was PBMCs. This CDR3 is CSSSGRDREPTNTGELFF. In DNA, the CDR3 is TGTTCCAGCAGCGGCCGGGACAGGGAACCGACGAACACCGGGGAGCTGTTTTTT.